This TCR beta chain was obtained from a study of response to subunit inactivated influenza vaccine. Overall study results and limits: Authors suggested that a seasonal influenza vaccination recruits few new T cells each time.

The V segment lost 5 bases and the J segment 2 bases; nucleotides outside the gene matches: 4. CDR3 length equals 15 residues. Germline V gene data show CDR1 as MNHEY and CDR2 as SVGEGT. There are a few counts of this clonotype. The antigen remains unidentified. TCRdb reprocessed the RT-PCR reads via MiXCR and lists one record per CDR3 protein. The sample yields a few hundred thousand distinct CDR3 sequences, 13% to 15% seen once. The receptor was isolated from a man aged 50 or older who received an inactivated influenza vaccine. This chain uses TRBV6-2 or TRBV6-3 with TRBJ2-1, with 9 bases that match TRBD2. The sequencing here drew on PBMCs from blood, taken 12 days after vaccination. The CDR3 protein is CASSALAGTYNEQFF. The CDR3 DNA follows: TGTGCCAGCAGTGCCCTAGCGGGAACCTACAATGAGCAGTTCTTC.